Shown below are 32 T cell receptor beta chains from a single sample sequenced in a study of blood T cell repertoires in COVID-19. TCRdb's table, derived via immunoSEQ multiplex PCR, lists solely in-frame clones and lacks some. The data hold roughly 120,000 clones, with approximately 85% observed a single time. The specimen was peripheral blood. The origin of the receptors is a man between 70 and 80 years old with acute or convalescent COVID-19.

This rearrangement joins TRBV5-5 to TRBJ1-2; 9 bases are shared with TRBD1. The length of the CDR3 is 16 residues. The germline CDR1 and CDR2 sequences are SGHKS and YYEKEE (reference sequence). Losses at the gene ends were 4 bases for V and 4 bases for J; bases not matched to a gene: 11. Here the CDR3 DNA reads TGTGCCAGCAGCCATGGACCGGGACAGGGAGGCTATGGCTACACCTTC. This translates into CASSHGPGQGGYGYTF. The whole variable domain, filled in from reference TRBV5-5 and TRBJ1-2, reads DAGVTQSPTHLIKTRGQQVTLRCSPISGHKSVSWYQQVLGQGPQFIFQYYEKEERGRGNFPDRFSARQFPNYSSELNVNALLLGDSALYLCASSHGPGQGGYGYTFGSGTRLTVV.

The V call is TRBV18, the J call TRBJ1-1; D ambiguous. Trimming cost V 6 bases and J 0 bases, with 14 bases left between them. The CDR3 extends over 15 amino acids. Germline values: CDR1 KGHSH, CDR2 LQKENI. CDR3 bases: TGTGCCAGCTCGGGAGCGACTATCATGAACACTGAAGCTTTCTTT. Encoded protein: CASSGATIMNTEAFF.

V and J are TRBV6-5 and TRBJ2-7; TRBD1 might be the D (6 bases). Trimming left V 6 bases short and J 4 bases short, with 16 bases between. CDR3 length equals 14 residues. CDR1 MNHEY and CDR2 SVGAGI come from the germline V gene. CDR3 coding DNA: TGTGCCAGCAGGTCCCGGACAGAGATTTACGAGCAGTACTTC. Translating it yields CASRSRTEIYEQYF.

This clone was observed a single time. The CDR3: CASSIRLEGASGYTF. The CDR3 DNA reads TGTGCCAGTAGTATTCGGTTAGAGGGGGCGAGCGGCTACACCTTC. The rearrangement uses TRBV19 and TRBJ1-2; TRBD1 matches at 7 bases. The CDR3 contains 15 residues. Germline V gives CDR1 LNHDA, CDR2 SQIVND (reference sequence). Trimming cost V 3 bases and J 8 bases; bases outside gene matches: 12.

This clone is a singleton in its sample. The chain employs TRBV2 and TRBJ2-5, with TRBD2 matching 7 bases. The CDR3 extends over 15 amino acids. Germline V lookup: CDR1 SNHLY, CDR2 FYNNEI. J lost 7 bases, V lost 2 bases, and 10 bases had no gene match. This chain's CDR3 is CASSETRGSSGTQYF. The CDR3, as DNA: TGTGCCAGCAGTGAAACCCGCGGGAGTAGTGGGACCCAGTACTTC.

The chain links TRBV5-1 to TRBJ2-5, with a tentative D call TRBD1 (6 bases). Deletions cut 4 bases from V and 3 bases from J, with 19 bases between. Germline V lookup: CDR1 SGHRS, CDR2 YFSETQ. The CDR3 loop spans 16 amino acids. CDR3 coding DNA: TGCGCCAGCAGCGTAAACACCGGGACATCGAAAGAGACCCAGTACTTC. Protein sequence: CASSVNTGTSKETQYF.

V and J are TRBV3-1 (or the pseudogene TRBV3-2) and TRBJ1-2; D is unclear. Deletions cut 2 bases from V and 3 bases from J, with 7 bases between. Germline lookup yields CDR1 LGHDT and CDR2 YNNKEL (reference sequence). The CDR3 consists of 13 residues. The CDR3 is CASSQRQDYGYTF. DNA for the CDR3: TGTGCCAGCAGCCAAAGGCAGGACTATGGCTACACCTTC.

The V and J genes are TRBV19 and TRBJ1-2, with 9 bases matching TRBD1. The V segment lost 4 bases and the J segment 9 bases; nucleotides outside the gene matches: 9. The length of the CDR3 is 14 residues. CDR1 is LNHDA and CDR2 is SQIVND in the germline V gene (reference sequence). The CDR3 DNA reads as TGTGCCAGTAGTAAAACGGACAGGGGACATAGCTACACCTTC. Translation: CASSKTDRGHSYTF.

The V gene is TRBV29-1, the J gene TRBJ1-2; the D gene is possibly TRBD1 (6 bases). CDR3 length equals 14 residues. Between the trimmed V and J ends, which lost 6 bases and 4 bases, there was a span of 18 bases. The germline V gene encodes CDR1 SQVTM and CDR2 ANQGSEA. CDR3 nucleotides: TGCAGCGTCTTCCAGAACCAGGGGACCTATGGCTACACCTTC. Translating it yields CSVFQNQGTYGYTF.

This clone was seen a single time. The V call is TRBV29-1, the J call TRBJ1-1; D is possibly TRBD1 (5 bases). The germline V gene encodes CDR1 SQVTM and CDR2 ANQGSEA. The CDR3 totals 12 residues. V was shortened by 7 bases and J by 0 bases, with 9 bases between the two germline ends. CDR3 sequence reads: CSASTVNTEAFF. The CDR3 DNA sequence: TGCAGCGCTTCGACAGTGAACACTGAAGCTTTCTTT.

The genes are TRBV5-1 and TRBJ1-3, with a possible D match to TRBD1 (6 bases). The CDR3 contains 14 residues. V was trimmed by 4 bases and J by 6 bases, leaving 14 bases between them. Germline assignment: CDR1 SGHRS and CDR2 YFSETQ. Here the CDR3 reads CASSPRDTLNTIYF. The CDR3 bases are TGCGCCAGCAGCCCCCGGGACACGCTAAACACCATATATTTT.

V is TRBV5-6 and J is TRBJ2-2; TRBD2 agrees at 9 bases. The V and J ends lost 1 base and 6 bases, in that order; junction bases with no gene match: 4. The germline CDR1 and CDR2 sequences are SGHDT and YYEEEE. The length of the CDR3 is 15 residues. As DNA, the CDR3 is TGTGCCAGCAGCTTGACCGGGACTAGCCCCGGGGAGCTGTTTTTT. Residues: CASSLTGTSPGELFF.

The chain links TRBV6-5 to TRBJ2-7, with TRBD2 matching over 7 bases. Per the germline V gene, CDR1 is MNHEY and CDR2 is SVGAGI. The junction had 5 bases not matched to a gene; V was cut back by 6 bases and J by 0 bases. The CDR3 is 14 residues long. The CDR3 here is CASSPAGRSYEQYF. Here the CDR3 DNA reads TGTGCCAGCAGCCCAGCGGGGCGCTCCTACGAGCAGTACTTC.

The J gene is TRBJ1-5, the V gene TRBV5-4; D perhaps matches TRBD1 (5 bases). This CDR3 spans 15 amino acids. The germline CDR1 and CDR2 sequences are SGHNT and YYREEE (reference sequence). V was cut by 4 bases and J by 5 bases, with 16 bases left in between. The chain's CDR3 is CASSPGSPGDQPQHF. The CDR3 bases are TGTGCCAGCAGCCCTGGGAGTCCGGGGGATCAGCCCCAGCATTTT. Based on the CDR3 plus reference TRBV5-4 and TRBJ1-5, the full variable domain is ETGVTQSPTHLIKTRGQQVTLRCSSQSGHNTVSWYQQALGQGPQFIFQYYREEENGRGNFPPRFSGLQFPNYSSELNVNALELDDSALYLCASSPGSPGDQPQHFGDGTRLSIL.

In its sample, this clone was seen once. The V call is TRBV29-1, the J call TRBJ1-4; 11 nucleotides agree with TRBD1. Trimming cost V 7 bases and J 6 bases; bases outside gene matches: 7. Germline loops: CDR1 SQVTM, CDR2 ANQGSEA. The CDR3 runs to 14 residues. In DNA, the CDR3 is TGCAGCGCCGGGACAGGGGGTTGGGATGAAAAACTGTTTTTT. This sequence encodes CSAGTGGWDEKLFF.

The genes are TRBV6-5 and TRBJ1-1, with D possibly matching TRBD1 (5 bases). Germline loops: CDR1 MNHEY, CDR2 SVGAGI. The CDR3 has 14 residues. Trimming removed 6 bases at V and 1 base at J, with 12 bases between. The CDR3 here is CASSPTDQNTEAFF. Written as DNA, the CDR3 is TGTGCCAGCAGCCCGACAGATCAGAACACTGAAGCTTTCTTT.

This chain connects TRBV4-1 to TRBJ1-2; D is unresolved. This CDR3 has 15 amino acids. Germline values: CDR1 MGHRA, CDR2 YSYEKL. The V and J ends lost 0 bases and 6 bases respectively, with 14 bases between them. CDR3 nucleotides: TGCGCCAGCAGCCAAGATTCTGAGGGAGAGAATGGCTACACCTTC. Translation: CASSQDSEGENGYTF.

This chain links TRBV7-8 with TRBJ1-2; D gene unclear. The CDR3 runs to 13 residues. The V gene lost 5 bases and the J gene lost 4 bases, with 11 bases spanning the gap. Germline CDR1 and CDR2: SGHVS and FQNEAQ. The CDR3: CASSPDGLYGYTF. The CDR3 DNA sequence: TGTGCCAGCAGCCCGGACGGACTCTATGGCTACACCTTC.

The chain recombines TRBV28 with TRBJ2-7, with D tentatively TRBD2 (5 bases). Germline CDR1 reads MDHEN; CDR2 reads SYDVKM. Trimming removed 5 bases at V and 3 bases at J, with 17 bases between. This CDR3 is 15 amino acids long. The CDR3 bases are TGTGCCAGCAGTCAAGGCGGGCAGAAAAACTACGAGCAGTACTTC. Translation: CASSQGGQKNYEQYF.

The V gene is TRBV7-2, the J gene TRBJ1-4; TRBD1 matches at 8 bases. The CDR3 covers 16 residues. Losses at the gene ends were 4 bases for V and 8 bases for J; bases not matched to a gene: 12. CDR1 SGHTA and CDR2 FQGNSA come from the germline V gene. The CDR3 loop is CASSSGVQGGGEKLFF. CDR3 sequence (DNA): TGTGCCAGCAGCTCTGGGGTACAGGGGGGAGGAGAAAAACTGTTTTTT.

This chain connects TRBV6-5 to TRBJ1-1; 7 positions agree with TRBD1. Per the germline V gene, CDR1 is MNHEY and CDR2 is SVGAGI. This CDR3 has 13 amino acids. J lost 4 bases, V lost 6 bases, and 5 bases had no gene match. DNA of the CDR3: TGTGCCAGCAGACTGACAGGGCTCACTGAAGCTTTCTTT. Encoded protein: CASRLTGLTEAFF.

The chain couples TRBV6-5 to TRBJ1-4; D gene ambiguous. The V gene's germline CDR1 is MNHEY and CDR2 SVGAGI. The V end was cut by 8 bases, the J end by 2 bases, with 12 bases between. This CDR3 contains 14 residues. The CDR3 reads CASVKPGTNEKLFF. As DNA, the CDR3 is TGTGCCAGCGTAAAACCCGGGACTAATGAAAAACTGTTTTTT.

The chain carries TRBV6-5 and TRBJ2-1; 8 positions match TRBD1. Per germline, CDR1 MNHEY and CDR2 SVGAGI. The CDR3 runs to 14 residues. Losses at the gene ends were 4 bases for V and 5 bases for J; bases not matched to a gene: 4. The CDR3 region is CASSWTGKNNEQFF. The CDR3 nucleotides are TGTGCCAGCAGTTGGACAGGGAAAAACAATGAGCAGTTCTTC.

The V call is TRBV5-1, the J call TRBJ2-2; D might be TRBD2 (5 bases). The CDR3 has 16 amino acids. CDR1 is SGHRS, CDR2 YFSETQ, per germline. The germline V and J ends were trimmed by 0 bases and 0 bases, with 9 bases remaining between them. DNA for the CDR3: TGCGCCAGCAGCTTGGACGGACTCTCGAACACCGGGGAGCTGTTTTTT. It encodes CASSLDGLSNTGELFF.

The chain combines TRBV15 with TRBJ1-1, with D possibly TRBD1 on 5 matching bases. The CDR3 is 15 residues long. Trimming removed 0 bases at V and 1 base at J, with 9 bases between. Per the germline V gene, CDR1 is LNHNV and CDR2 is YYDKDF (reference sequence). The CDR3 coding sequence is TGTGCCACCAGCAGAGATCTCGGGGGGAACACTGAAGCTTTCTTT. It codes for CATSRDLGGNTEAFF.

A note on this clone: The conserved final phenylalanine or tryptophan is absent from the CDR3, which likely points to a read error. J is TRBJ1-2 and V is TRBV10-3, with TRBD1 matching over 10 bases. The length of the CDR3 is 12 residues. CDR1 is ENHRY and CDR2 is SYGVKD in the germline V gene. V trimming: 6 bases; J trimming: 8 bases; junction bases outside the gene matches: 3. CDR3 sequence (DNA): TGTGCCATCAGGGGGACAGGGGAAGGCTACACCCTC. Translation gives CAIRGTGEGYTL.

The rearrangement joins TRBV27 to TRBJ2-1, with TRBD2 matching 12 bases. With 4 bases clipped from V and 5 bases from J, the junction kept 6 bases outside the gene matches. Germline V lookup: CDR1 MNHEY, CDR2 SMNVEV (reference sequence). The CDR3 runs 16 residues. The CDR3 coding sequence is TGTGCCAGCAGTTCGTCTAGCGGGAGGGGGAACAATGAGCAGTTCTTC. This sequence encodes CASSSSSGRGNNEQFF.

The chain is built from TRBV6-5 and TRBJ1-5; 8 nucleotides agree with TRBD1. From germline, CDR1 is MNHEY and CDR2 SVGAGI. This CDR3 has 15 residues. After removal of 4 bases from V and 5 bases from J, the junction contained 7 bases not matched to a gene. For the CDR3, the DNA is TGTGCCAGCAGTTCCGCCCTGACAGGGGATCAGCCCCAGCATTTT. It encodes CASSSALTGDQPQHF.

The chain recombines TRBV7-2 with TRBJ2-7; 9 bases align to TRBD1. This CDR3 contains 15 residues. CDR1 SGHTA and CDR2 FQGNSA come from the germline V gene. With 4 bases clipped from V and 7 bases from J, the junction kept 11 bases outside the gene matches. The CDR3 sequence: CASSSAGTGSWEQYF. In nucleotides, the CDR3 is TGTGCCAGCAGCTCAGCCGGGACAGGGTCTTGGGAGCAGTACTTC.

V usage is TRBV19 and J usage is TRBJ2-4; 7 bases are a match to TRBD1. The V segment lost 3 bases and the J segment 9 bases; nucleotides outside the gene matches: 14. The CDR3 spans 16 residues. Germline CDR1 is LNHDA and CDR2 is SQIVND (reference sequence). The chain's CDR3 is CASSMGARGRGGIQYF. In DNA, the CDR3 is TGTGCCAGTAGTATGGGGGCGAGGGGGCGCGGTGGCATTCAGTACTTC.

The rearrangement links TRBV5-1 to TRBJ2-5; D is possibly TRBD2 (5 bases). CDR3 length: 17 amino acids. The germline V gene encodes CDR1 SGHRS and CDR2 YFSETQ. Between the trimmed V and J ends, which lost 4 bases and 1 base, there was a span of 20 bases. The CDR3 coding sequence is TGCGCCAGCAGCAGTGGACTGAGGCAGCCTTTCCAAGAGACCCAGTACTTC. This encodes CASSSGLRQPFQETQYF.

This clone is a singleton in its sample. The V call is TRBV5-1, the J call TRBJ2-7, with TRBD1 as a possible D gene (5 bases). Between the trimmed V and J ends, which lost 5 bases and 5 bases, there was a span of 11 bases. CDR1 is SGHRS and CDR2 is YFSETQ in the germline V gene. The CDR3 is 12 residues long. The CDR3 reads CASSLQGDEQYF. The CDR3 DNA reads TGCGCCAGCAGTCTGCAAGGGGACGAGCAGTACTTC.